Listed below are T cell receptor beta chains from one sample, sequenced in a study of naive and memory T cell subsets. TCRdb passed the 5' RACE reads through MiXCR, listing each CDR3 protein once. The data show about 62,000 distinct CDR3 sequences, with more than 6.5% seen just once and 15% to 20% held by the top ten. These receptors all stem from a female donor in good health. CDR3s include the opening cysteine and the closing phenylalanine or tryptophan. The D gene is left open where the match is weak. Expanded clones get a size class; other rows say once, few or many, or leave the size out.

CDR3: CASSQDSSGDYEQYF
DNA: TGCGCCAGCAGCCAAGATTCTAGCGGGGACTACGAGCAGTACTTC
J: TRBJ2-7
V: TRBV4-1
D: TRBD2
size: few

CDR3: CASSALSPEQFF
DNA: TGTGCCAGCAGCGCACTAAGCCCCGAGCAGTTCTTC
J: TRBJ2-1
V: TRBV28
D: -
size: -

CDR3: CSVRTAYRSYEQYF
DNA: TGCAGCGTTAGGACAGCCTATAGATCCTACGAGCAGTACTTC
J: TRBJ2-7
V: TRBV29-1
D: -
size: -

CDR3: CASSSIDSISYEQYF
DNA: TGTGCCAGCAGCTCCATAGACTCGATCTCCTACGAGCAGTACTTC
J: TRBJ2-7
V: TRBV11-2
D: -
size: few

CDR3: CSVEGGGGQPQHF
DNA: TGCAGCGTTGAAGGAGGGGGCGGTCAGCCCCAGCATTTT
J: TRBJ1-5
V: TRBV29-1
D: TRBD1
size: many

CDR3: CASSSSNTEAFF
DNA: TGTGCCAGTAGTTCGTCGAACACTGAAGCTTTCTTT
J: TRBJ1-1
V: TRBV19
D: -
size: few

CDR3: CASSLEASGNTYEQYF
DNA: TGTGCCAGCAGTTTAGAGGCTAGCGGGAACACCTACGAGCAGTACTTC
J: TRBJ2-7
V: TRBV28
D: TRBD2
size: few

CDR3: CASSLPGQRNYGYTF
DNA: TGTGCCAGCAGCTTGCCGGGACAGCGTAACTATGGCTACACCTTC
J: TRBJ1-2
V: TRBV11-2
D: TRBD1
size: many

CDR3: CASIDTGTNTEAFF
DNA: TGTGCCAGCATCGACACCGGGACCAACACTGAAGCTTTCTTT
J: TRBJ1-1
V: TRBV7-9
D: -
size: few

CDR3: CASSQDRVNQPQHF
DNA: TGTGCCAGCAGTCAGGACAGGGTCAATCAGCCCCAGCATTTT
J: TRBJ1-5
V: TRBV2
D: TRBD1
size: many

CDR3: CASSLVGRAAFF
DNA: TGTGCCAGCAGCTTAGTTGGCAGGGCAGCTTTCTTT
J: TRBJ1-1
V: TRBV7-9
D: -
size: many

CDR3: CASSLNRGTEAFF
DNA: TGTGCCAGCAGCTTAAACAGGGGCACTGAAGCTTTCTTT
J: TRBJ1-1
V: TRBV7-2
D: TRBD1
size: many

CDR3: CASSPQGTVYNEQFF
DNA: TGTGCCAGCAGTCCTCAGGGGACAGTCTACAATGAGCAGTTCTTC
J: TRBJ2-1
V: TRBV12-3/TRBV12-4
D: TRBD1
size: -

CDR3: CASSGVAGVKNIQYF
DNA: TGTGCCAGCAGCGGAGTAGCGGGGGTCAAAAACATTCAGTACTTC
J: TRBJ2-4
V: TRBV5-5
D: TRBD2
size: many

CDR3: CASSFGTSGSVKTQYF
DNA: TGTGCCAGCAGTTTCGGGACTAGCGGGAGTGTAAAGACCCAGTACTTC
J: TRBJ2-5
V: TRBV12-3/TRBV12-4
D: TRBD2
size: -

CDR3: CSGGGQKEKLFF
DNA: TGCAGCGGGGGGGGGCAGAAAGAAAAACTGTTTTTT
J: TRBJ1-4
V: TRBV29-1
D: -
size: few

CDR3: CASSQSGGASYNEQFF
DNA: TGTGCCAGCAGCCAAAGCGGGGGGGCCTCTTACAATGAGCAGTTCTTC
J: TRBJ2-1
V: TRBV14
D: TRBD2
size: many

CDR3: CASSLVGYEQYF
DNA: TGCGCCAGCAGCTTGGTCGGATACGAGCAGTACTTC
J: TRBJ2-7
V: TRBV5-1
D: -
size: many

CDR3: CASTEQADRPTDTQYF
DNA: TGTGCCAGCACCGAGCAGGCGGATCGACCCACAGATACGCAGTATTTT
J: TRBJ2-3
V: TRBV6-5
D: -
size: few

CDR3: CSARHTGLIKEKLFF
DNA: TGCAGTGCTAGACATACGGGACTCATAAAAGAAAAACTGTTTTTT
J: TRBJ1-4
V: TRBV20-1
D: -
size: many

CDR3: CASSLRFASDTQYF
DNA: TGTGCCAGCAGTTTACGTTTCGCCTCTGATACGCAGTATTTT
J: TRBJ2-3
V: TRBV12-3/TRBV12-4
D: -
size: -

CDR3: CSVEGTRAPEAFF
DNA: TGCAGCGTTGAAGGGACAAGGGCCCCTGAAGCTTTCTTT
J: TRBJ1-1
V: TRBV29-1
D: -
size: -

CDR3: CASSYTADSIPGYTF
DNA: TGTGCCAGCAGTTACACCGCGGACAGTATTCCTGGCTACACCTTC
J: TRBJ1-2
V: TRBV6-5
D: -
size: few

CDR3: CASSLVGRPTDTQYF
DNA: TGTGCCAGCAGCTTAGTAGGCAGACCCACAGATACGCAGTATTTT
J: TRBJ2-3
V: TRBV7-8
D: -
size: few

CDR3: CASSPSGAEANYGDTF
DNA: TGTGCCAGCTCACCCTCAGGGGCAGAAGCTAACTATGGCGACACCTTC
J: TRBJ1-2
V: TRBV18
D: -
size: -

CDR3: CAISQPDQPQHF
DNA: TGTGCCATCAGTCAGCCCGATCAGCCCCAGCATTTT
J: TRBJ1-5
V: TRBV10-3
D: -
size: many

CDR3: CASSFGPGGGTETQYF
DNA: TGCGCCAGCAGCTTTGGTCCAGGGGGCGGTACGGAGACCCAGTACTTC
J: TRBJ2-5
V: TRBV5-1
D: TRBD1
size: many

CDR3: CASSMGPGADNEQYF
DNA: TGTGCCAGTAGTATGGGGCCAGGGGCGGACAACGAGCAGTACTTC
J: TRBJ2-7
V: TRBV19
D: -
size: -

CDR3: CSATAPGQGAGNSPLHF
DNA: TGCAGTGCTACCGCCCCGGGACAGGGGGCCGGGAATTCACCCCTCCACTTT
J: TRBJ1-6
V: TRBV20-1
D: TRBD1
size: many

CDR3: CASSTNRGPYNEQFF
DNA: TGTGCCAGTAGTACCAACAGGGGGCCCTACAATGAGCAGTTCTTC
J: TRBJ2-1
V: TRBV19
D: TRBD1
size: few

CDR3: CSVGQGGSGQYF
DNA: TGCAGCGTTGGACAAGGAGGTTCGGGGCAGTACTTC
J: TRBJ2-7
V: TRBV29-1
D: -
size: -

CDR3: CASTPPFRDNEQFF
DNA: TGTGCCAGCACCCCACCCTTTCGGGACAATGAGCAGTTCTTC
J: TRBJ2-1
V: TRBV6-2/TRBV6-3
D: -
size: -

CDR3: CASSLAGGRNTEAFF
DNA: TGTGCCAGCAGCTTAGCTGGGGGGAGGAACACTGAAGCTTTCTTT
J: TRBJ1-1
V: TRBV11-2
D: -
size: few

CDR3: CASSLDSVSGYTF
DNA: TGCGCCAGCAGCTTGGATTCGGTGTCTGGCTACACCTTC
J: TRBJ1-2
V: TRBV5-1
D: -
size: -

CDR3: CATSRDYPLKDGMNTEAFF
DNA: TGTGCCACCAGCAGAGATTACCCTCTTAAGGACGGCATGAACACTGAAGCTTTCTTT
J: TRBJ1-1
V: TRBV15
D: -
size: -

CDR3: CASRGTGVHEQYF
DNA: TGTGCCAGCAGAGGGACAGGGGTCCACGAGCAGTACTTC
J: TRBJ2-7
V: TRBV12-3/TRBV12-4
D: TRBD1
size: -

CDR3: CSARLGLAGFYNEQFF
DNA: TGCAGTGCTAGATTAGGACTAGCGGGGTTTTACAATGAGCAGTTCTTC
J: TRBJ2-1
V: TRBV20-1
D: TRBD2
size: -

CDR3: CSAVNPGMKTQYF
DNA: TGCAGTGCTGTTAATCCAGGGATGAAGACCCAGTACTTC
J: TRBJ2-5
V: TRBV20-1
D: -
size: few

CDR3: CASEYQETQYF
DNA: TGTGCCAGCGAGTACCAAGAGACCCAGTACTTC
J: TRBJ2-5
V: TRBV7-8
D: -
size: few

CDR3: CATRTGHNTGELFF
DNA: TGTGCCACCCGGACAGGACACAACACCGGGGAGCTGTTTTTT
J: TRBJ2-2
V: TRBV19
D: TRBD1
size: few

CDR3: CASREVPYSNQPQHF
DNA: TGCGCCAGCAGGGAGGTTCCGTATAGCAATCAGCCCCAGCATTTT
J: TRBJ1-5
V: TRBV5-1
D: -
size: many

CDR3: CSGLRGLYGYTF
DNA: TGCAGCGGGCTCAGGGGGCTCTATGGCTACACCTTC
J: TRBJ1-2
V: TRBV29-1
D: TRBD1
size: many

CDR3: CSARDPRDTEAFF
DNA: TGCAGTGCCCGTGACCCGAGGGACACTGAAGCTTTCTTT
J: TRBJ1-1
V: TRBV20-1
D: -
size: many

CDR3: CASTQVRTPTYEQYF
DNA: TGTGCCAGCACCCAGGTCCGGACGCCAACCTACGAGCAGTACTTC
J: TRBJ2-7
V: TRBV28
D: -
size: few

CDR3: CSPTYEQYF
DNA: TGCAGCCCCACCTACGAGCAGTACTTC
J: TRBJ2-7
V: TRBV29-1
D: -
size: many

CDR3: CAGLPPGQSYEQYF
DNA: TGTGCCGGCTTACCTCCGGGACAGTCCTACGAGCAGTACTTC
J: TRBJ2-7
V: TRBV2
D: TRBD1
size: few

CDR3: CASGRDPPSGNTGELFF
DNA: TGCGCCAGTGGGAGAGATCCCCCTAGCGGGAACACCGGGGAGCTGTTTTTT
J: TRBJ2-2
V: TRBV5-1
D: TRBD2
size: few

CDR3: CASSGLAAGEQFF
DNA: TGTGCCAGCAGTGGACTAGCTGCTGGCGAGCAGTTCTTC
J: TRBJ2-1
V: TRBV6-1
D: TRBD2
size: -

CDR3: CASSTFLRGRTEAFF
DNA: TGTGCCAGTAGTACATTTCTCAGGGGGCGAACTGAAGCTTTCTTT
J: TRBJ1-1
V: TRBV19
D: TRBD1
size: many

CDR3: CASSYTGQSRGEQFF
DNA: TGTGCCAGCAGTTACACAGGACAGTCCCGGGGTGAGCAGTTCTTC
J: TRBJ2-1
V: TRBV6-5
D: -
size: -

CDR3: CAWSPGSREQYF
DNA: TGTGCCTGGAGCCCGGGCAGTAGAGAGCAGTACTTC
J: TRBJ2-7
V: TRBV30
D: -
size: -

CDR3: CASSQVGLGGPTDTQYF
DNA: TGCGCCAGCAGCCAAGTCGGACTAGGGGGGCCCACAGATACGCAGTATTTT
J: TRBJ2-3
V: TRBV4-1
D: -
size: -

CDR3: CASSQTAGTSYSTDTQYF
DNA: TGTGCCAGCAGCCAAACCGCCGGGACTAGCTATAGCACAGATACGCAGTATTTT
J: TRBJ2-3
V: TRBV4-2
D: TRBD2
size: few

CDR3: CASSLGTDTGELFF
DNA: TGTGCCAGCAGCTTAGGTACGGACACCGGGGAGCTGTTTTTT
J: TRBJ2-2
V: TRBV11-2
D: -
size: -

CDR3: CSARGRGSSSYNEQFF
DNA: TGCAGTGCTAGAGGTCGGGGTTCTAGCTCCTACAATGAGCAGTTCTTC
J: TRBJ2-1
V: TRBV20-1
D: -
size: many

CDR3: CASKGRAGGGSEQFF
DNA: TGCGCCAGCAAAGGACGAGCGGGAGGGGGTAGTGAGCAGTTCTTC
J: TRBJ2-1
V: TRBV5-1
D: TRBD2
size: few

CDR3: CASSRQAAGELFF
DNA: TGTGCCAGCAGTCGACAGGCGGCCGGGGAGCTGTTTTTT
J: TRBJ2-2
V: TRBV28
D: -
size: many

CDR3: CASSLHGTGGDEQYF
DNA: TGCGCCAGCAGCCTGCACGGGACAGGGGGTGACGAGCAGTACTTC
J: TRBJ2-7
V: TRBV4-1
D: TRBD1
size: -

CDR3: CASSGTGAGWEKLFF
DNA: TGTGCCAGCAGCGGGACAGGGGCGGGATGGGAAAAACTGTTTTTT
J: TRBJ1-4
V: TRBV27
D: TRBD1
size: -